Below, 27 T cell receptor beta chains from the same sample are listed, as sequenced in a study of molecular identifiers for immune sequencing clone quantification. TCRdb ran MiXCR on the PCR reads and lists one entry per CDR3 protein. The sample includes about 320,000 distinct CDR3 sequences, about 22% seen only once; the top ten take about 0.79%. Material for sequencing was naive CD8+ T cells from blood, with Jurkat cell RNA spiked in. Regarding subset: FACS-sorted CD8+CD4-CCR7+CD45RA+ naive T cells. All receptors derive from a human donor in good health. Some libraries in this study had Jurkat cell RNA spiked in.

There are a few counts of this clonotype. The chain carries TRBV27 and TRBJ2-3; no reliable D call. The CDR3 is 13 residues long. The V gene lost 2 bases and the J gene lost 4 bases, with 7 bases spanning the gap. Germline V gene sequence: CDR1 MNHEY, CDR2 SMNVEV (reference sequence). CDR3 protein: CASSLQASDTQYF. DNA for the CDR3: TGTGCCAGCAGTTTACAGGCTTCAGATACGCAGTATTTT.

This clonotype was seen at least ten times. This sequence joins TRBV29-1 and TRBJ2-1, with a weak D call TRBD1 (7 bases). In germline, CDR1 is SQVTM, CDR2 ANQGSEA. This CDR3 spans 10 amino acids. V gave up 8 bases and J gave up 9 bases, with 11 bases separating them. The CDR3 bases are TGCAGCTCCCAGGGGGGTGAGCAGTTCTTC. Translating it yields CSSQGGEQFF.

Regarding this clonotype: At one end the junction does not follow the germline gene, possibly because of a read error. This sequence joins TRBV7-9 and TRBJ1-2; D might be TRBD1 (5 bases). This CDR3 spans 13 amino acids. Germline lookup yields CDR1 SEHNR and CDR2 FQNEAQ (reference sequence). In DNA form, the CDR3 reads TGTACCAGCTCCTCCGGGACTTCTTATGGCTACACCTTC. This codes for CTSSSGTSYGYTF.

This clonotype was detected once. This may arise from a read error, as a much more abundant clone is one base away. The chain has TRBV5-1 and TRBJ2-7; D is possibly TRBD2 (7 bases). There are 15 residues in the CDR3. In germline, CDR1 is SGHRS, CDR2 YFSETQ. V lost 3 bases and J 0 bases, leaving 13 bases between the germline ends. CDR3 DNA: TGCGCCAGCAGCTCTCCGGGGGGCGGCTCCTACGAGCAGTACTTC. Translation gives CASSSPGGGSYEQYF.

As to this clonotype: This sequence may be a read error, since a much larger clone differs from it by one base. CDR3 bases: TGTGCCAGCAGCCCGGACGGGAATAATTCACTCCTCCACTTT. It is translated as CASSPDGNNSLLHF. The chain carries TRBV5-5 and TRBJ1-6; D call uncertain. Germline CDR1 reads SGHKS; CDR2 reads YYEKEE (reference sequence). The CDR3 is made up of 14 amino acids.

This clonotype was counted once. This may arise from a read error, as a much more abundant clone is one base away. This chain connects TRBV19 to TRBJ2-2, with TRBD2 identical over 9 bases. This CDR3 region has 15 residues. CDR1 is LNHDA and CDR2 is SQIVND in the germline V gene (reference sequence). The CDR3 reads CASSPGPSGTWELSF. The CDR3, as DNA: TGTGCCAGTAGCCCGGGTCCTAGCGGGACCTGGGAGCTGTCTTTT.

This clonotype was recorded many times. The chain carries TRBV4-1 and TRBJ2-5; weak D call: TRBD2 (6 bases). CDR3 length: 14 residues. V lost 2 bases to trimming and J lost 5 bases, with 12 bases between them. CDR1 is MGHRA and CDR2 is YSYEKL in the germline V gene. CDR3 residues: CASSQTSQWETQYF. CDR3 sequence (DNA): TGCGCCAGCAGCCAAACTAGCCAATGGGAGACCCAGTACTTC.

Details on this clonotype: This may arise from a read error, as a much more abundant clone is one base away. V gene TRBV12-5 combines with J gene TRBJ2-5; D possibly corresponds to TRBD2 (6 bases). CDR1 is LGHNT, CDR2 FRNRAP, per germline. The ends were cut back, 2 bases at V and 3 bases at J, with 16 bases in the middle. The CDR3 covers 16 residues. Here the CDR3 reads CASGLWSAGTKETQYF. CDR3 nucleotides: TGTGCTAGTGGTTTGTGGTCTGCGGGGACCAAAGAGACCCAGTACTTC.

This chain links TRBV12-3 or TRBV12-4 with TRBJ1-5; D possibly corresponds to TRBD1 (6 bases). This CDR3 is 15 amino acids long. With 5 bases removed from V and 4 bases from J, the gap between germline ends came to 15 bases. CDR3: CASSPREGENQPQHF. CDR3 nucleotide sequence: TGTGCCAGCAGTCCTCGGGAGGGGGAGAATCAGCCCCAGCATTTT.

This clonotype was picked up a small number of times. The chain links TRBV6-2 or TRBV6-3 to TRBJ2-3, with 7 bases lining up with TRBD2. Unmatched junction bases numbered 10, after V lost 8 bases and J lost 5 bases. Germline-derived CDR1 and CDR2 are MNHEY and SVGEGT. The CDR3 loop spans 14 amino acids. CDR3 DNA sequence: TGTGCCAGCCGGGCGGGAGTGCGGAGAGATACGCAGTATTTT. Its protein is CASRAGVRRDTQYF.

This clonotype has at least ten counts. The rearrangement joins TRBV19 to TRBJ2-5; D gene uncertain. The germline V and J ends were trimmed by 10 bases and 3 bases, with 12 bases remaining between them. The CDR3 consists of 12 residues. Germline CDR1 is LNHDA and CDR2 is SQIVND (reference sequence). The CDR3 DNA is TGTGCCACCACGGACGGAGAAGAGACCCAGTACTTC. Its translation is CATTDGEETQYF.

A word on this clonotype: A much larger clone lies one base from this, so it may be a read error. This sequence joins TRBV4-1 and TRBJ2-7; D unresolved. Germline V lookup: CDR1 MGHRA, CDR2 YSYEKL. CDR3 length: 15 residues. The CDR3 nucleotides are TGCGCCAGCAGCCAAGATATCCTCAGCTCCTGCGAGCAGTACTTC. It encodes CASSQDILSSCEQYF.

This clonotype was detected many times. The gene calls are TRBV6-5 and TRBJ2-3; 7 bases fit TRBD1. The CDR3 is 14 amino acids. V gave up 6 bases and J gave up 2 bases; unmatched junction bases: 5. CDR1 and CDR2 (germline): MNHEY, SVGAGI. The DNA for the CDR3 is TGTGCCAGCAGCGAAGACAGGGTCACAGATACGCAGTATTTT. Its protein is CASSEDRVTDTQYF.

This clonotype has only a few counts. The rearrangement joins TRBV6-5 to TRBJ2-1, with TRBD2 identical over 11 bases. Germline trimming cut 5 bases from V and 3 bases from J; bases unmatched to any gene: 3. Germline-derived CDR1 and CDR2 are MNHEY and SVGAGI. The CDR3 loop spans 15 amino acids. CDR3 DNA sequence: TGTGCCAGCAGTACCGGGACTAGCGGCTACAATGAGCAGTTCTTC. Translated, it gives CASSTGTSGYNEQFF.

In the case of this clonotype: Given a much more abundant clone one base away, this may be a read error. The final CDR3 position lacks the conserved phenylalanine or tryptophan, pointing to a likely read error. The rearrangement joins TRBV7-6 to TRBJ2-7; 10 bases agree with TRBD1. The CDR3 length is 16 residues. The germline CDR1 and CDR2 sequences are SGHVS and FNYEAQ. With 5 bases clipped from V and 5 bases from J, the junction kept 12 bases outside the gene matches. CDR3 DNA: TGTGCCAGCAGCCTCAAGCCGGACAGGGGGTATGACGAGCAGTACCTC. This translates into CASSLKPDRGYDEQYL.

The rearrangement links TRBV7-9 to TRBJ2-5, with TRBD1 matching 7 bases. J was trimmed by 3 bases and V by 1 base; bases with no gene match: 11. Germline-derived CDR1 and CDR2 are SEHNR and FQNEAQ (reference sequence). The CDR3 runs 17 residues. Written as DNA, the CDR3 is TGTGCCAGCAGCTTAGAAGATGGACAGGCGACCAAAGAGACCCAGTACTTC. This gives the protein CASSLEDGQATKETQYF. The whole variable domain, filled in from reference TRBV7-9 and TRBJ2-5, reads DTGVSQNPRHKITKRGQNVTFRCDPISEHNRLYWYRQTLGQGPEFLTYFQNEAQLEKSRLLSDRFSAERPKGSFSTLEIQRTEQGDSAMYLCASSLEDGQATKETQYFGPGTRLLVL.

This clonotype was found a few times. This chain joins TRBV19 and TRBJ2-2; tentatively, D is TRBD1 (6 bases). Germline CDR1 is LNHDA and CDR2 is SQIVND (reference sequence). This CDR3 has 18 residues. V was shortened by 4 bases and J by 4 bases, with 22 bases between the two germline ends. CDR3 in amino acids: CASSTWDTRLSSTGELFF. The CDR3 DNA reads TGTGCCAGTAGTACTTGGGACACCCGGTTGTCTAGCACCGGGGAGCTGTTTTTT.

Regarding this clonotype: A much larger clone lies one base from this, so it may be a read error. V gene TRBV6-2 or TRBV6-3 combines with J gene TRBJ1-5; no clear D gene. In germline, CDR1 is MNHEY, CDR2 SVGEGT. The ends were cut back, 5 bases at V and 5 bases at J, with 1 base in the middle. The CDR3 consists of 10 residues. This CDR3 reads CASSDQPQHF. As DNA, the CDR3 is TGTGCCAGCAGTGATCAGCCCCAGCATTTT.

This clonotype was picked up a small number of times. This chain joins TRBV14 and TRBJ1-4; TRBD1 matches 8 bases. V gave up 1 base and J gave up 5 bases; unmatched junction bases: 3. The CDR3 is made up of 15 amino acids. From germline, CDR1 is SGHDN and CDR2 FVKESK. CDR3: CASSQARGPNEKLFF. The DNA for the CDR3 is TGTGCCAGCAGCCAAGCCAGGGGGCCAAATGAAAAACTGTTTTTT.

A remark on this clonotype: A read error is possible here, since a much larger clone lies one base away. The genes are TRBV29-1 and TRBJ2-3; D call uncertain. This CDR3 is built from 13 residues. Germline V gives CDR1 SQVTM, CDR2 ANQGSEA. Trimming cost V 1 base and J 2 bases, with 7 bases left between them. The CDR3 nucleotides are TGCAGCGTTGAAGGGCAGGTCACAGATACGCAGTATTTT. This translates into CSVEGQVTDTQYF.

This clonotype has ten or more counts. This sequence joins TRBV5-1 and TRBJ2-6, with TRBD1 as a possible D gene (5 bases). Germline CDR1 SGHRS, CDR2 YFSETQ. The CDR3 contains 17 residues. Trimming removed 0 bases from V and 7 bases from J, with 17 bases in between. CDR3 sequence (DNA): TGCGCCAGCAGCTTGGCAAGTCTGGCAGGGCAAGCCAACGTCCTGACTTTC. This sequence encodes CASSLASLAGQANVLTF.

V is TRBV7-9 and J is TRBJ2-2; TRBD1 agrees at 7 bases. The V gene's germline CDR1 is SEHNR and CDR2 FQNEAQ (reference sequence). V gave up 3 bases and J gave up 4 bases; unmatched junction bases: 5. This CDR3 spans 15 amino acids. The DNA of the CDR3 is TGTGCCAGCAGCTTTCAGGGGGTAGTCACCGGGGAGCTGTTTTTT. It codes for CASSFQGVVTGELFF.

The table lists this clonotype with many counts. The chain is built from TRBV27 and TRBJ2-5, with 8 bases aligning to TRBD1. CDR3 length: 14 residues. Germline-derived CDR1 and CDR2 are MNHEY and SMNVEV (reference sequence). The trim removed 4 bases at V and 5 bases at J, leaving 6 bases unmatched. CDR3 in amino acids: CASSSTGALETQYF. The CDR3 DNA is TGTGCCAGCAGTTCGACAGGGGCCCTTGAGACCCAGTACTTC.

This clonotype occurred many times. V gene TRBV7-9 combines with J gene TRBJ2-3; D may correspond to TRBD1 or TRBD2 (5 bases each). Trimming removed 1 base at V and 7 bases at J, with 9 bases between. The CDR3 is 13 residues long. CDR1 is SEHNR, CDR2 FQNEAQ, per germline (reference sequence). In DNA form, the CDR3 reads TGTGCCAGCAGCTTAGAAGGGGACCATACGCAGTATTTT. Its translation is CASSLEGDHTQYF.

Many counts were recorded for this clonotype. This chain connects TRBV9 to TRBJ1-2; 7 bases match TRBD1. After removal of 4 bases from V and 6 bases from J, the junction contained 12 bases not matched to a gene. This CDR3 is 15 amino acids long. Germline V gene sequence: CDR1 SGDLS, CDR2 YYNGEE. The chain's CDR3 is CASSPALTGFNGYTF. The CDR3 DNA is TGTGCCAGCAGCCCCGCCTTGACAGGGTTCAATGGCTACACCTTC. The full variable domain, with the rest looked up from reference TRBV9 and TRBJ1-2, is DSGVTQTPKHLITATGQRVTLRCSPRSGDLSVYWYQQSLDQGLQFLIQYYNGEERAKGNILERFSAQQFPDLHSELNLSSLELGDSALYFCASSPALTGFNGYTFGSGTRLTVV.

The rearrangement links TRBV12-3 or TRBV12-4 to TRBJ2-3; no clear D. The CDR3 runs to 15 residues. Trimming stripped 1 base from V and 4 bases from J, with 12 bases between. The CDR3 coding sequence is TGTGCCAGCAGTTTAGGGGATTCCCGCGCAGATACGCAGTATTTT. Its translation: CASSLGDSRADTQYF.

This clonotype is a singleton in its sample. Being one base from a much bigger clone, this may be a read error. J is TRBJ2-3 and V is TRBV4-1; 8 bases align to TRBD2. The CDR3 is 16 residues long. Germline values: CDR1 MGHRA, CDR2 YSYEKL. CDR3 sequence reads: CASSQLTSESIDTQYF. The CDR3 nucleotides read TGCGCCAGCAGCCAACTGACTAGCGAAAGCATAGATACGCAGTATTTT.